Here is one T cell receptor (beta chain) with its context. What it binds is unknown. Germline-derived CDR1 and CDR2 are SGHAT and FQDESV (reference sequence). V dropped 5 bases and J dropped 6 bases, with 13 bases sitting between them. CDR3 size: 14 residues. The data derive from a study of OX40 agonist ivuxolimab in advanced cancers. Study-wide background: The patients received agonistic anti-OX40 (CD134) antibody ivuxolimab. Patients receiving dose escalation had hepatocellular carcinoma, melanoma, renal cell or head and neck cancer. Under the entry rules, prior anti-PD-1, anti-PD-L1 or anti-CTLA-4 therapy was allowed, and about 38% had some.

Broader study findings: At 0.1 to 3.0 mg/kg and by week 6, clonal expansion occurred in CD4+ and CD8+ blood T cells.

Assay used: immunoSEQ multiplex PCR; TCRdb lists only in-frame clones, some missing. The data contain about 26,000 clones, around 75% of them singletons. J is TRBJ2-2 and V is TRBV11-1; no firm D call. The origin of this receptor is an adult with an advanced solid tumor such as melanoma, head and neck, liver or kidney cancer. Sequenced material: CD4+ or CD8+ T cells sorted from blood, taken in a trial of the OX40 agonist ivuxolimab. The DNA for the CDR3 is TGTGCCAGCAGCCCCCGTCTTGTATCCGGGGAGCTGTTTTTT. This codes for CASSPRLVSGELFF.